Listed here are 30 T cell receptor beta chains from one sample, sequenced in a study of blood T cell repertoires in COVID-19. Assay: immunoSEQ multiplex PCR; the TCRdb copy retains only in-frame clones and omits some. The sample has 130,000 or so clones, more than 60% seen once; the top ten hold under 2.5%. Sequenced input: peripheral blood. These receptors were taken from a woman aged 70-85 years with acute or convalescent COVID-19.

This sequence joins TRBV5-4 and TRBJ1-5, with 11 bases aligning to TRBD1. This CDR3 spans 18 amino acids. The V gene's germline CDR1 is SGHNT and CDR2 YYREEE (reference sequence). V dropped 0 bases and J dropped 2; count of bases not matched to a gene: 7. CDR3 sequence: CASSLGAGQGGRNQPQHF. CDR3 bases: TGTGCCAGCAGCTTGGGCGCGGGACAGGGGGGGCGCAATCAGCCCCAGCATTTT.

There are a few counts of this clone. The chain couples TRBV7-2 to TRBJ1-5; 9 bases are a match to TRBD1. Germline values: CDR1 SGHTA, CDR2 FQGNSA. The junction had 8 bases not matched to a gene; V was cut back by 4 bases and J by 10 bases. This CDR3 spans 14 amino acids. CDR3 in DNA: TGTGCCAGCAGCTCTTTGGGACAGGGAAGTCCCCAGCATTTT. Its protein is CASSSLGQGSPQHF.

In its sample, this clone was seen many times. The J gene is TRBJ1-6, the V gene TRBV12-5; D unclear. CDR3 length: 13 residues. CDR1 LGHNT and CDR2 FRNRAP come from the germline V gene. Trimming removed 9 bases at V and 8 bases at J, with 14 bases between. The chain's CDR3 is CASRRDGDSPLHF. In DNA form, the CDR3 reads TGTGCTAGCCGGCGGGATGGGGATTCACCCCTCCACTTT.

CDR3 in DNA: TGTGCCTGGAACAGGTTAGGTTACTATGGCTACACCTTC. This encodes CAWNRLGYYGYTF. This chain joins TRBV30 and TRBJ1-2, with D perhaps matching TRBD1 (5 bases). CDR1 is GTSNPN and CDR2 is SVGIG in the germline V gene (reference sequence). The CDR3 extends over 13 amino acids. Trimming removed 4 bases from V and 3 bases from J, with 12 bases in between.

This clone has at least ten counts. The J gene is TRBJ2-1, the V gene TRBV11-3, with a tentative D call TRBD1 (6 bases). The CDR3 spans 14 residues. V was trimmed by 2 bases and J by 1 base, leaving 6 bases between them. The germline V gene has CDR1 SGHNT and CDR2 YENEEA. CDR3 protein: CASSLTGSYNEQFF. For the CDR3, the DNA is TGTGCCAGCAGCTTAACAGGGTCCTACAATGAGCAGTTCTTC.

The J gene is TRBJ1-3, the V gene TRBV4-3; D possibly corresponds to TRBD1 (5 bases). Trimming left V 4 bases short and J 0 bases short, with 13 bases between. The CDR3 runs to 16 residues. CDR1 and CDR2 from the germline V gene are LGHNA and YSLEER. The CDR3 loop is CASSRATTASGNTIYF. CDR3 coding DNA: TGCGCCAGCAGCCGCGCAACGACAGCCTCTGGAAACACCATATATTTT.

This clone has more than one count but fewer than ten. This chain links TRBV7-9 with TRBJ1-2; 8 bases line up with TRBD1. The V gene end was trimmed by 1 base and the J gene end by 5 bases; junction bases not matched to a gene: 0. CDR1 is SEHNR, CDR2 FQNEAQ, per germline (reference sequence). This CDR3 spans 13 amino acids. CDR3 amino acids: CASSLGQGYGYTF. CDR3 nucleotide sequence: TGTGCCAGCAGCTTAGGACAGGGGTATGGCTACACCTTC.

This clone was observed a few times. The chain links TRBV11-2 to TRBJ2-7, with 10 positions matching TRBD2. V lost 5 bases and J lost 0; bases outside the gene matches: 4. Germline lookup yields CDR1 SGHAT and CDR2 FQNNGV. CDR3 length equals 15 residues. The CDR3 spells CASSASSGSSYEQYF. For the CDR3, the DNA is TGTGCCAGCAGCGCATCTAGCGGGAGCTCCTACGAGCAGTACTTC.

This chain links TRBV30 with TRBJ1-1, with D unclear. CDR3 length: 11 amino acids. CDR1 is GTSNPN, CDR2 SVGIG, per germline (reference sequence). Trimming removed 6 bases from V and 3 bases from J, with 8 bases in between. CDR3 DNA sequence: TGTGCCTGTAGTCGGGACACTGAAGCTTTCTTT. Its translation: CACSRDTEAFF.

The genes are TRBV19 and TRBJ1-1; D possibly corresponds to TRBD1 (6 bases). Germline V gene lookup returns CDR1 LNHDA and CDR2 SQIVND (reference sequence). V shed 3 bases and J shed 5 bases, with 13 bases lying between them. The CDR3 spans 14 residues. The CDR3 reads CASSIVSGATEAFF. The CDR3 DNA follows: TGTGCCAGTAGTATCGTTTCAGGGGCAACTGAAGCTTTCTTT.

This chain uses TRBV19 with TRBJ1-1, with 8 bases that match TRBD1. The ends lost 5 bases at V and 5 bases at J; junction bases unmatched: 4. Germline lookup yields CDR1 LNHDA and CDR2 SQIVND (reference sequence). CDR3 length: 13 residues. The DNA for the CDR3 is TGTGCCAGTAGTCTGACAGGGGATACTGAAGCTTTCTTT. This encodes CASSLTGDTEAFF. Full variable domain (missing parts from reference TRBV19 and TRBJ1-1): DGGITQSPKYLFRKEGQNVTLSCEQNLNHDAMYWYRQDPGQGLRLIYYSQIVNDFQKGDIAEGYSVSREKKESFPLTVTSAQKNPTAFYLCASSLTGDTEAFFGQGTRLTVV.

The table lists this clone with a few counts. This CDR3 is CASSPKTGGGMNTEAFF. The CDR3 region has the DNA TGCGCCAGCAGCCCCAAGACAGGGGGAGGGATGAACACTGAAGCTTTCTTT. The rearrangement links TRBV5-1 to TRBJ1-1; 9 bases map to TRBD1. Losses at the gene ends were 4 bases for V and 0 bases for J; bases not matched to a gene: 10. Per germline, CDR1 SGHRS and CDR2 YFSETQ. The CDR3 runs 17 residues.

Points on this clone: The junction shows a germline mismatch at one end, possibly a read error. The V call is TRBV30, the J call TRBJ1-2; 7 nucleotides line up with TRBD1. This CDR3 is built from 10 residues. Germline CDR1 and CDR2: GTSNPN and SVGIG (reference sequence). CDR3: CAWRESGQYF. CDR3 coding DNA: TGTGCCTGGAGAGAATCGGGACAGTATTTC.

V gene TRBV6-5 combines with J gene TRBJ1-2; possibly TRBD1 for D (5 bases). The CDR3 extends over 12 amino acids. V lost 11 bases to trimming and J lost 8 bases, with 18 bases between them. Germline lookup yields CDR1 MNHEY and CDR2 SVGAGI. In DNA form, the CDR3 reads TGTGCCTCCCTAGGGGCCGAAGGGGGCTACACCTTC. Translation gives CASLGAEGGYTF.

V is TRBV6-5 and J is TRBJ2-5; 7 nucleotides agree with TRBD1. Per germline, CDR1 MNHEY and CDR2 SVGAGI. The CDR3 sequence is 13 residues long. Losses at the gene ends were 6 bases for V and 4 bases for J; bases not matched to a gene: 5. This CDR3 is CASRATGIETQYF. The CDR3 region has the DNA TGTGCCAGCAGGGCGACAGGGATAGAGACCCAGTACTTC.

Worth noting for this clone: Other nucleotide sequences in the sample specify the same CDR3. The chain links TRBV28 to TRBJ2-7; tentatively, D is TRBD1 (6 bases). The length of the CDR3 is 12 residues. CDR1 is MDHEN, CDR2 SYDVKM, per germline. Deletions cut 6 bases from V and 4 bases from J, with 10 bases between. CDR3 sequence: CASSLQGYEQYF. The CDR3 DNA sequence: TGTGCCAGCAGCCTACAGGGTTACGAGCAGTACTTC.

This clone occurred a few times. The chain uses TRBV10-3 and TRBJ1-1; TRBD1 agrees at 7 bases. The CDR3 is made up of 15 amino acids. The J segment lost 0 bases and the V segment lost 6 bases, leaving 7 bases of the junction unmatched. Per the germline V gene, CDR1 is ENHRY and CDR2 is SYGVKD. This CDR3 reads CAIRSGTVLNTEAFF. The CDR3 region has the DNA TGTGCCATCAGATCAGGGACAGTTCTGAACACTGAAGCTTTCTTT.

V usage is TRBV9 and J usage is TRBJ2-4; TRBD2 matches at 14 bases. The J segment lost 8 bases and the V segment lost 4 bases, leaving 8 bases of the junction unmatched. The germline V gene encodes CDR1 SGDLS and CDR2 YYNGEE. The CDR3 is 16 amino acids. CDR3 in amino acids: CASSPGTSGGGDIQYF. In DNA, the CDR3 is TGTGCCAGCAGCCCCGGGACTAGCGGGGGCGGGGACATTCAGTACTTC.

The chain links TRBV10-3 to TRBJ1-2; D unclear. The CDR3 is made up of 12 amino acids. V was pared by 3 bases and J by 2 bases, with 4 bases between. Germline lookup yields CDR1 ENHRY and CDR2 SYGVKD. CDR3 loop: CAISDMNYGYTF. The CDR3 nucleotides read TGTGCCATCAGTGATATGAACTATGGCTACACCTTC.

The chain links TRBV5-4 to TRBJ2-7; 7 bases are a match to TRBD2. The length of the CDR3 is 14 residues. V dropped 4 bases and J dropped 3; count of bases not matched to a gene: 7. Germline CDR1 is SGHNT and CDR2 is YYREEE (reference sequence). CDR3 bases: TGTGCCAGCAGCGGTGGACTAGGGAACTACGAGCAGTACTTC. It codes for CASSGGLGNYEQYF.

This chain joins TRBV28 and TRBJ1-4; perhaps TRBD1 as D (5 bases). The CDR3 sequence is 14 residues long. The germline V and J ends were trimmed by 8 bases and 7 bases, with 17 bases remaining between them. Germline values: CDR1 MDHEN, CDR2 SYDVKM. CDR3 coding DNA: TGTGCCAGCTACTCAACGGGGAGGGGTGAAAAACTGTTTTTT. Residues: CASYSTGRGEKLFF. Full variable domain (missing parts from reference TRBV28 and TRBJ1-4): DVKVTQSSRYLVKRTGEKVFLECVQDMDHENMFWYRQDPGLGLRLIYFSYDVKMKEKGDIPEGYSVSREKKERFSLILESASTNQTSMYLCASYSTGRGEKLFFGSGTQLSVL.

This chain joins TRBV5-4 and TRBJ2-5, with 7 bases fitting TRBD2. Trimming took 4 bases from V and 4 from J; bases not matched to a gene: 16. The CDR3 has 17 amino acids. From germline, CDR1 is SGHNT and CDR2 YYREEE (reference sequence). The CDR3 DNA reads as TGTGCCAGCAGCCTCCTCGGGGGGAGTCCGGGTGCAGAGACCCAGTACTTC. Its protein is CASSLLGGSPGAETQYF.

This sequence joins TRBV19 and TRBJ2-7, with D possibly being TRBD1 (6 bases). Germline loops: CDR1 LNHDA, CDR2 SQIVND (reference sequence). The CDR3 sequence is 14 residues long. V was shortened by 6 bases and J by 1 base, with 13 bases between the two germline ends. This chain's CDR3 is CASRDGQGSYEQYF. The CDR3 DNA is TGTGCCAGTAGGGACGGGCAGGGGTCCTACGAGCAGTACTTC.

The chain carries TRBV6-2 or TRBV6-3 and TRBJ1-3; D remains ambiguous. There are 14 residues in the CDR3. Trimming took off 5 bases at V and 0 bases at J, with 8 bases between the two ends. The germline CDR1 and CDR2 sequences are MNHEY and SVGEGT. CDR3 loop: CASSGLSSGNTIYF. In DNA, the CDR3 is TGTGCCAGCAGTGGACTTTCCTCTGGAAACACCATATATTTT.

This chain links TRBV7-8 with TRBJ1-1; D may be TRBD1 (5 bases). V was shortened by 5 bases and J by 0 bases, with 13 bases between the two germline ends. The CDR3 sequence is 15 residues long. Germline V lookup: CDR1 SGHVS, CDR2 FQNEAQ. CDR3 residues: CASSTRQPMNTEAFF. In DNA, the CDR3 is TGTGCCAGCAGCACTCGACAGCCCATGAACACTGAAGCTTTCTTT.

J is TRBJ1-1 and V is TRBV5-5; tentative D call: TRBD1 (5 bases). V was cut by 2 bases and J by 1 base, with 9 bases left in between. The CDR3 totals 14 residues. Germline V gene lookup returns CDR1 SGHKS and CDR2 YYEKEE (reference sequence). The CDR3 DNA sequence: TGTGCCAGCAGCTTTGGGCAGGGGAACACTGAAGCTTTCTTT. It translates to CASSFGQGNTEAFF.

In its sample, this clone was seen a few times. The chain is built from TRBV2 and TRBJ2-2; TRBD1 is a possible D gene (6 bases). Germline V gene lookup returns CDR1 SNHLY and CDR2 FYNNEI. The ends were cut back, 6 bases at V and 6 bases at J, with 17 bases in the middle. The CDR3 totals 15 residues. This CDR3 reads CASSDVDSKPGELFF. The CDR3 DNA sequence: TGTGCCAGCAGCGACGTGGACAGTAAGCCCGGGGAGCTGTTTTTT.

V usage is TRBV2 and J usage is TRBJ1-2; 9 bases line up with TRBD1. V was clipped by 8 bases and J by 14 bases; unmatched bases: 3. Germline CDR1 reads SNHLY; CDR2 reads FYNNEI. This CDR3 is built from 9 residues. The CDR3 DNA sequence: TGTGCCAGCGGGGGGACAGGGACCTTC. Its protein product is CASGGTGTF.

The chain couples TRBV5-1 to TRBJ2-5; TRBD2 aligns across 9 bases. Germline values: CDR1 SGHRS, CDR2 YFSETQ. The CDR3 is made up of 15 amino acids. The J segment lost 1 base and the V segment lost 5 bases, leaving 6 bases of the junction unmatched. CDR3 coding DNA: TGCGCCAGCAGGCTACTAGCGGGCTCCCAAGAGACCCAGTACTTC. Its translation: CASRLLAGSQETQYF.

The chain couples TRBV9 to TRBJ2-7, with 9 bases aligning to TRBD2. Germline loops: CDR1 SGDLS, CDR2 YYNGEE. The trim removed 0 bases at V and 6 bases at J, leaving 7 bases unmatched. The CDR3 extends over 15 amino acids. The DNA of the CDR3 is TGTGCCAGCAGCGTAGGAGGTAGCGGGAGTGGCGAGCAGTACTTC. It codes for CASSVGGSGSGEQYF.